The 19 T cell receptor beta chains below come from one sample, sequenced in a study of graft-versus-host responses after intestinal transplantation. Profiling relied on immunoSEQ multiplex PCR, and the TCRdb table lists in-frame clones only, not all of them. The sample consists of tens of thousands of clones, 80% to 90% of them appearing once. Specimen: PBMCs, collected 26 days after transplant. The receptors were gathered from a human patient who received an intestinal transplant, so some T cells may come from the graft donor.

V usage is TRBV6-1 and J usage is TRBJ1-2; D call uncertain. Looked up from germline, CDR1 is MNHNS and CDR2 is SASEGT. Trimming left V 1 base short and J 4 bases short, with 13 bases between. The CDR3 has 15 residues. CDR3 sequence reads: CASSEGAPDTYGYTF. CDR3 nucleotides: TGTGCCAGCAGTGAAGGGGCACCCGACACCTATGGCTACACCTTC.

This clone was picked up a small number of times. This chain joins TRBV11-2 and TRBJ1-2; weak D call: TRBD1 (5 bases). Trimming took off 7 bases at V and 5 bases at J, with 23 bases between the two ends. The V gene's germline CDR1 is SGHAT and CDR2 FQNNGV. CDR3 length: 16 amino acids. CDR3 in DNA: TGTGCCAGCACCTACACGGACATAAACCCCTCTTATGGCTACACCTTC. It translates to CASTYTDINPSYGYTF.

The CDR3 is CASSPQGPPFGEQFF. The CDR3 DNA follows: TGTGCCAGCAGCCCACAGGGGCCGCCGTTTGGTGAGCAGTTCTTC. The chain employs TRBV5-6 and TRBJ2-1, with 7 bases fitting TRBD1. J was trimmed by 9 bases and V by 4 bases; bases with no gene match: 13. Germline V CDR1 and CDR2: SGHDT, YYEEEE. This CDR3 has 15 amino acids.

A few counts support this clone. J is TRBJ1-2 and V is TRBV28; TRBD1 matches 7 bases. Germline values: CDR1 MDHEN, CDR2 SYDVKM. This CDR3 comprises 14 residues. J gave up 7 bases and V 10 bases, and 15 bases lay outside the gene matches. The CDR3 bases are TGTGCCACACTCACAAGGGGGCAACGAGGTGGCTACACCTTC. Translated, it gives CATLTRGQRGGYTF.

For the CDR3, the DNA is TGCGCCAGCAGCCAACTGGGGGGCTATGGCTACACCTTC. Residues: CASSQLGGYGYTF. V is TRBV4-3 and J is TRBJ1-2; TRBD1 is a possible D gene (5 bases). This CDR3 is built from 13 residues. V lost 2 bases to trimming and J lost 4 bases, with 8 bases between them. Germline V gene lookup returns CDR1 LGHNA and CDR2 YSLEER.

This chain links TRBV5-5 with TRBJ1-6; D is undetermined. V was pared by 0 bases and J by 7 bases, with 8 bases between. This CDR3 has 14 amino acids. The germline V gene has CDR1 SGHKS and CDR2 YYEKEE (reference sequence). CDR3 coding DNA: TGTGCCAGCAGCTTGGCGGTCCAAAATTCACCCCTCCACTTT. Protein sequence: CASSLAVQNSPLHF. The whole variable domain, remainder taken from reference TRBV5-5 and TRBJ1-6, is DAGVTQSPTHLIKTRGQQVTLRCSPISGHKSVSWYQQVLGQGPQFIFQYYEKEERGRGNFPDRFSARQFPNYSSELNVNALLLGDSALYLCASSLAVQNSPLHFGNGTRLTVT.

The rearrangement uses TRBV10-2 and TRBJ2-3; 13 bases align to TRBD2. CDR1 WSHSY and CDR2 SAAADI come from the germline V gene. The CDR3 consists of 16 residues. Unmatched junction bases numbered 3, after V lost 6 bases and J lost 0 bases. The CDR3 DNA follows: TGCGCCAGCAGCAAACTAGCGGGGGGGAGCACAGATACGCAGTATTTT. Translated, it gives CASSKLAGGSTDTQYF.

The chain couples TRBV27 to TRBJ1-1; a weak D match, TRBD1 (6 bases). Germline values: CDR1 MNHEY, CDR2 SMNVEV (reference sequence). The CDR3 loop spans 13 amino acids. V was clipped by 8 bases and J by 1 base, with 11 bases between them. DNA for the CDR3: TGTGCCAGCGGCTACAGGGAGAACACTGAAGCTTTCTTT. Translating it yields CASGYRENTEAFF.

The genes are TRBV5-6 and TRBJ1-1, with a tentative D call TRBD1 (6 bases). Trimming cost V 3 bases and J 4 bases, with 13 bases left between them. The CDR3 runs 14 residues. Germline V lookup: CDR1 SGHDT, CDR2 YYEEEE. The CDR3 nucleotides read TGTGCCAGCAGCTCCCGAACAGGGTTCACTGAAGCTTTCTTT. It translates to CASSSRTGFTEAFF.

This rearrangement joins TRBV7-9 to TRBJ1-2; unclear D gene. The CDR3 consists of 12 residues. V was cut by 1 base and J by 6 bases, with 6 bases left in between. Germline CDR1 is SEHNR and CDR2 is FQNEAQ (reference sequence). The CDR3 bases are TGTGCCAGCAGCTTAGGGAGGGATGGCTACACCTTC. Residues: CASSLGRDGYTF.

CDR3 DNA sequence: TGTGCCAGCAGTGGAGGACTAGCGGCCGAGCAGTACTTC. This translates into CASSGGLAAEQYF. This rearrangement joins TRBV6-1 to TRBJ2-7, with 10 bases that match TRBD2. From germline, CDR1 is MNHNS and CDR2 SASEGT. The J segment lost 6 bases and the V segment lost 4 bases, leaving 3 bases of the junction unmatched. The CDR3 length is 13 residues.

The J gene is TRBJ1-1, the V gene TRBV5-1; a weak D match, TRBD1 (6 bases). The CDR3 has 13 amino acids. CDR1 is SGHRS, CDR2 YFSETQ, per germline. V was trimmed by 2 bases and J by 3 bases, leaving 8 bases between them. The CDR3: CASSLQGHTEAFF. CDR3 in DNA: TGCGCCAGCAGCTTACAGGGCCACACTGAAGCTTTCTTT.

This rearrangement joins TRBV7-3 to TRBJ2-7, with 7 bases that match TRBD1. CDR3 length equals 15 residues. Per the germline V gene, CDR1 is SGHTA and CDR2 is FQGTGA. After removal of 6 bases from V and 2 bases from J, the junction contained 10 bases not matched to a gene. The CDR3 nucleotides read TGTGCCAGCAGTATAGGGCCGGGACAGACCTACGAGCAGTACTTC. Translated: CASSIGPGQTYEQYF.

The rearrangement uses TRBV2 and TRBJ2-1; possible D gene TRBD2, 5 bases. The V end lost 2 bases, the J end lost 12 bases, and 20 bases lay between the germline ends. This CDR3 is built from 15 residues. Per germline, CDR1 SNHLY and CDR2 FYNNEI. CDR3 DNA sequence: TGTGCCAGCAGTGAATCCACTAGTAGGGATTCCGGGCAGTTCTTC. Protein product: CASSESTSRDSGQFF.

The V call is TRBV5-8, the J call TRBJ1-6; D is unclear. Trimming removed 1 base from V and 9 bases from J, with 23 bases in between. CDR1 is SGHTS and CDR2 is YDEGEE in the germline V gene. The CDR3 contains 18 residues. CDR3 nucleotides: TGTGCCAGCAGCTTGCTGTTACCCGACCCTAGTTCTAGTTCACCCCTCCACTTT. Translating it yields CASSLLLPDPSSSSPLHF.

V gene TRBV9 combines with J gene TRBJ2-2; D remains unclear. The CDR3 is 14 residues long. The germline gives CDR1 SGDLS, CDR2 YYNGEE. V lost 0 bases, J lost 1 base, and 4 bases lay in between. CDR3 sequence: CASSVAGNTGELFF. DNA for the CDR3: TGTGCCAGCAGCGTAGCCGGGAACACCGGGGAGCTGTTTTTT.

V is TRBV7-6 and J is TRBJ2-5, with a tentative D call TRBD1 (7 bases). V lost 5 bases, J lost 5 bases, and 15 bases lay in between. Germline V gene lookup returns CDR1 SGHVS and CDR2 FNYEAQ. The CDR3 has 14 residues. The CDR3 here is CASSRAAGGETQYF. The CDR3 DNA reads TGTGCCAGCAGCCGGGCCGCAGGGGGGGAGACCCAGTACTTC.

The gene calls are TRBV6-5 and TRBJ2-2, with 11 nucleotides matching TRBD2. The CDR3 consists of 15 residues. The V gene end was trimmed by 10 bases and the J gene end by 8 bases; junction bases not matched to a gene: 12. Germline CDR1 reads MNHEY; CDR2 reads SVGAGI. The CDR3 sequence: CATWLAGGGSGELFF. In DNA form, the CDR3 reads TGTGCCACCTGGCTAGCGGGAGGAGGTAGTGGGGAGCTGTTTTTT.

This rearrangement joins TRBV29-1 to TRBJ1-1, with a tentative D call TRBD1 (6 bases). Germline values: CDR1 SQVTM, CDR2 ANQGSEA. Trimming removed 4 bases from V and 10 bases from J, with 13 bases in between. This CDR3 spans 11 amino acids. The CDR3 loop reads CSVGGGGGAFF. The CDR3 bases are TGCAGCGTTGGAGGAGGGGGGGGAGCTTTCTTT.